One sample yielded the 8 T cell receptor beta chains listed below, sequenced in a study of cytomegalovirus exposure and HLA in healthy donors. PCR used 60 Vbeta primers and 13 Jbeta primers. Clones were sequenced by immunoSEQ multiplex PCR, and TCRdb holds only the in-frame ones, with some missing. The sample lists more than 110,000 clones, roughly 71% seen once, with roughly 7.3% in the top ten. What was sequenced was PBMCs. The receptors were gathered from a man between 25 and 39 years old in good health and CMV-seronegative.

The chain couples TRBV18 to TRBJ2-7, with a possible D match to TRBD2 (6 bases). The germline V gene encodes CDR1 KGHSH and CDR2 LQKENI. CDR3 length equals 15 residues. Trimming pared 0 bases from V and 2 bases from J, leaving 11 bases between. CDR3 loop: CASSPPRGLPYEQYF. The CDR3 DNA reads as TGTGCCAGCTCACCACCGCGGGGTCTCCCCTACGAGCAGTACTTC.

The J gene is TRBJ1-1, the V gene TRBV11-3, with D uncertain. Trimming took off 5 bases at V and 4 bases at J, with 11 bases between the two ends. Germline V gene lookup returns CDR1 SGHNT and CDR2 YENEEA. The CDR3 is made up of 13 amino acids. Written as DNA, the CDR3 is TGTGCCAGCAGCCCTCAGGATGGCACTGAAGCTTTCTTT. Translating it yields CASSPQDGTEAFF. Using reference TRBV11-3 and TRBJ1-1 for the parts outside the CDR3, the full variable domain is EAGVVQSPRYKIIEKKQPVAFWCNPISGHNTLYWYLQNLGQGPELLIRYENEEAVDDSQLPKDRFSAERLKGVDSTLKIQPAELGDSAVYLCASSPQDGTEAFFGQGTRLTVV.

The V call is TRBV7-2, the J call TRBJ2-3; 9 bases align to TRBD2. Germline assignment: CDR1 SGHTA and CDR2 FQGNSA. V lost 1 base and J lost 6; bases outside the gene matches: 8. The CDR3 is 16 residues long. CDR3 nucleotide sequence: TGTGCCAGCAGCTTAGAGGCATGGCGGGGGGGGGATACGCAGTATTTT. As protein: CASSLEAWRGGDTQYF.

The chain joins TRBV10-3 to TRBJ2-5; 15 bases are a match to TRBD2. There are 17 residues in the CDR3. The J segment lost 7 bases and the V segment lost 4 bases, leaving 10 bases of the junction unmatched. Germline V gives CDR1 ENHRY, CDR2 SYGVKD. CDR3 sequence reads: CAISGTSGRGGSGTQYF. The DNA for the CDR3 is TGTGCCATCAGTGGGACTAGCGGGAGGGGGGGCTCTGGGACCCAGTACTTC.

This sequence joins TRBV30 and TRBJ2-7; 8 nucleotides agree with TRBD1. Germline CDR1 GTSNPN, CDR2 SVGIG (reference sequence). The CDR3 extends over 12 amino acids. The V segment lost 5 bases and the J segment 5 bases; nucleotides outside the gene matches: 5. CDR3 bases: TGTGCCTGGGACAGGGGTTCCCACGAGCAGTACTTC. Protein product: CAWDRGSHEQYF.

The rearrangement uses TRBV28 and TRBJ2-7; D is uncertain. The CDR3 sequence is 14 residues long. The V gene lost 6 bases and the J gene lost 0 bases, with 12 bases spanning the gap. From germline, CDR1 is MDHEN and CDR2 SYDVKM. The DNA of the CDR3 is TGTGCCAGCAGCCCTCGAGGTCGCTCCTACGAGCAGTACTTC. This translates into CASSPRGRSYEQYF.

The chain recombines TRBV10-3 with TRBJ1-2; D is possibly TRBD1 (6 bases). Looked up from germline, CDR1 is ENHRY and CDR2 is SYGVKD. With 0 bases removed from V and 4 bases from J, the gap between germline ends came to 9 bases. The CDR3 extends over 14 amino acids. Here the CDR3 DNA reads TGTGCCATCAGTGAGTCGGGGGGGCTCTATGGCTACACCTTC. Protein sequence: CAISESGGLYGYTF.

This clone has only a few counts. A read error may explain this, as a much larger clone is one base away. This specimen includes other DNA sequences encoding the same CDR3. V and J are TRBV7-3 and TRBJ1-1, with D perhaps TRBD1 (5 bases). The V end lost 2 bases, the J end lost 1 base, and 8 bases lay between the germline ends. The CDR3 contains 14 residues. The germline V gene has CDR1 SGHTA and CDR2 FQGTGA. The CDR3 DNA reads as TGTGCCAGCAGCTTAGGCCAGGGGAACACTGAAGCTTTCTTT. As protein: CASSLGQGNTEAFF.